The clone carrying this T cell receptor (beta chain) was seen a handful of times. Its target is not known. The template was genomic DNA from peripheral blood, not RNA. These data are taken from a study of T cell repertoires in aging, cancer and after chemotherapy. Rearranged V-D-J TRB sequences were amplified with a mixed TRB-A/B primer pool. A single record per CDR3 protein comes from TCRdb applying MiXCR to the multiplex PCR reads. The sample contains more than 8,000 distinct CDR3 sequences, 33% of which appear only once. General study points: In cancer patients, declining TCR diversity with age involved lost richness and lost evenness. Median generation probability rose over the chemotherapy interval in each cancer cohort, suggesting rebound thymic output.

Sequencing was performed on blood. The clonotype was recovered from a human donor in good health. The donor label of this sample is uncertain.

The CDR3 DNA sequence: TGCGCCAGCAGCTTGAGGAGCGGGGATTCACCCCTCCACTTT. As protein: CASSLRSGDSPLHF. The chain has TRBV5-1 and TRBJ1-6; D not certain. This CDR3 has 14 amino acids. Germline V CDR1 and CDR2: SGHRS, YFSETQ. V lost 1 base and J 8 bases, leaving 10 bases between the germline ends. Together with reference TRBV5-1 and TRBJ1-6, the CDR3 gives the full variable domain: KAGVTQTPRYLIKTRGQQVTLSCSPISGHRSVSWYQQTPGQGLQFLFEYFSETQRNKGNFPGRFSGRQFSNSRSEMNVSTLELGDSALYLCASSLRSGDSPLHFGNGTRLTVT.